Sequencing of this T cell receptor (beta chain) was carried out in a study of T cells in narcolepsy. General study results and limits: Autoreactive HCRT-specific and TRIB2-specific clonotypes were marked in same-patient CSF-versus-blood CD4+ comparisons. Autoreactive clonotypes reportedly recurred in blood of same and different patients, not controls.

With respect to this clone: Its target is not known.

Using immunoSEQ multiplex PCR, the repertoire was profiled, and TCRdb retains in-frame clones only, with some absent. The sample has about 40,000 clones, about 87% seen once. The clonotype was recovered from a human donor with narcolepsy. Input material: CD45RA- memory CD4+ T cells from PBMCs.

CDR3: CSVSIQYNEQFF. The CDR3 DNA reads as TGCAGCGTGAGTATTCAGTACAATGAGCAGTTCTTC. This chain uses TRBV29-1 with TRBJ2-1; D gene ambiguous. Germline CDR1 and CDR2: SQVTM and ANQGSEA. Trimming took off 6 bases at V and 4 bases at J, with 10 bases between the two ends. The CDR3 loop spans 12 amino acids.